Listed below are T cell receptor beta chains from one sample, sequenced in a study of cytomegalovirus exposure and HLA in healthy donors. Sequencing used immunoSEQ multiplex PCR; TCRdb keeps in-frame clones, though not all of them. The data show some 140,000 clones, with approximately 70% seen just once and approximately 1.6% held by the top ten. Sequences were obtained from PBMCs. Source of these receptors: a human donor in good health. CDR3s include the opening cysteine and the closing phenylalanine or tryptophan. A clone size is listed for some rows: how often the clone was seen (once, few, many), or a class if it is expanded.

clone size	V gene	J gene	CDR3 protein
NA	TRBV28	TRBJ2-1	CASKGSLSSYNEQFF
once	TRBV4-1	TRBJ2-1	CASSQEGTSGPYNEQFF
NA	TRBV5-1	TRBJ1-4	CASSLVPATNEKLFF
NA	TRBV5-1	TRBJ2-1	CASSLGLADYNEQFF
few	TRBV27	TRBJ1-5	CASSGQGYQPQHF
few	TRBV6-1	TRBJ2-3	CASSEFDRRGTDTQYF
NA	TRBV19	TRBJ2-3	CASSMFADTDTQYF
NA	TRBV11-2	TRBJ2-7	CASSLGSGAVYEQYF
NA	TRBV9	TRBJ2-1	CASSSSGILFF
few	TRBV5-1	TRBJ2-2	CASSILTGSTGELFF
NA	TRBV7-8	TRBJ2-7	CASSAPGQGSYEQYF
NA	TRBV7-9	TRBJ2-7	CASSLPSSYEQYF
NA	TRBV5-1	TRBJ2-7	CASSFGGQTYEQYF
NA	TRBV7-9	TRBJ2-2	CASSLVGPNTGELFF
NA	TRBV28	TRBJ2-6	CASSPRLFSGANVLTF
NA	TRBV5-1	TRBJ2-1	CASSPTVSYNEQFF
NA	TRBV28	TRBJ1-1	CASSLTAGGADTEAFF
NA	TRBV18	TRBJ2-5	CASSLSRGHGETQYF
NA	TRBV29-1	TRBJ2-7	CSVEGGLAGGYEQYF
NA	TRBV25-1	TRBJ2-3	CASSDWRTDTQYF
NA	TRBV7-2	TRBJ2-3	CASSLARLADTDTQYF
NA	TRBV7-2	TRBJ1-6	CASSQGQGSTNSPLHF
NA	TRBV29-1	TRBJ1-1	CSSGDRARISVSAFF